The 14 T cell receptor beta chains reported below all come from one sample, sequenced in a study of shared clonotypes between healthy human individuals. Terminally differentiated effector memory CD45RA+ cells were excluded from the naive CD8 cells, which were CD45RO-negative and positively selected for CCR7. This table comes from immunoSEQ multiplex PCR, and its TCRdb copy is limited to in-frame clones, with some not included. The data hold some 2 million clones, with about 95% observed a single time. The sample comprised naive CD8+ T cells sorted from blood. The receptor set was obtained from a young man in good health.

The chain combines TRBV6-5 with TRBJ2-7; possible D gene TRBD1, 6 bases. Germline V gene lookup returns CDR1 MNHEY and CDR2 SVGAGI. V was cut by 5 bases and J by 4 bases, with 18 bases left in between. The length of the CDR3 is 15 residues. CDR3 in amino acids: CASSLTDSIFYEQYF. CDR3 bases: TGTGCCAGCAGTCTTACGGACAGCATCTTTTACGAGCAGTACTTC.

The V call is TRBV5-4, the J call TRBJ2-1, with TRBD1 matching over 10 bases. V was clipped by 5 bases and J by 5 bases; unmatched bases: 4. The CDR3 contains 14 residues. The germline CDR1 and CDR2 sequences are SGHNT and YYREEE (reference sequence). Here the CDR3 reads CASRWDRGDNEQFF. The CDR3 DNA sequence: TGTGCCAGCAGATGGGACAGGGGAGACAATGAGCAGTTCTTC.

This chain connects TRBV7-9 to TRBJ2-5; D possibly uses TRBD1 or TRBD2 (5 bases each). CDR1 is SEHNR, CDR2 FQNEAQ, per germline (reference sequence). This CDR3 is built from 13 residues. The ends were cut back, 5 bases at V and 5 bases at J, with 12 bases in the middle. The CDR3 DNA sequence: TGTGCCAGCAGCCATCAGGGACGGGAGACCCAGTACTTC. This encodes CASSHQGRETQYF.

This chain connects TRBV6-6 to TRBJ2-3; no firm D call. This CDR3 has 15 amino acids. V shed 2 bases and J shed 1 base, with 10 bases lying between them. Germline V gives CDR1 MNHNY, CDR2 SVGAGI (reference sequence). In nucleotides, the CDR3 is TGTGCCAGCAGTTACCTTGCGATCGGCACAGATACGCAGTATTTT. Amino acids: CASSYLAIGTDTQYF.

CDR3 bases: TGTGCCAGCAGTCCGACAGGAAAACTGTTTTTT. Its translation: CASSPTGKLFF. The chain is built from TRBV28 and TRBJ1-4, with D possibly TRBD1 on 6 matching bases. Per the germline V gene, CDR1 is MDHEN and CDR2 is SYDVKM. The V gene lost 5 bases and the J gene lost 10 bases, with 8 bases spanning the gap. CDR3 length: 11 residues.

Regarding this clone: Other DNA sequences in the same sample also yield this CDR3. The CDR3 region has the DNA TGCGCCAGCAGCCGACAGATAAACACCGGGGAGCTGTTTTTT. It translates to CASSRQINTGELFF. This chain connects TRBV4-1 to TRBJ2-2; tentative D call: TRBD1 (5 bases). V shed 4 bases and J shed 2 bases, with 8 bases lying between them. Germline values: CDR1 MGHRA, CDR2 YSYEKL. CDR3 size: 14 residues.

The sample holds a few counts of this clone. CDR3 DNA sequence: TGTGCCAGTAGTATCGGGACAGAGTACCAAGAGACCCAGTACTTC. It codes for CASSIGTEYQETQYF. V is TRBV19 and J is TRBJ2-5; 7 nucleotides match TRBD1. V was pared by 3 bases and J by 0 bases, with 4 bases of the junction left unmatched. Germline V lookup: CDR1 LNHDA, CDR2 SQIVND (reference sequence). The length of the CDR3 is 15 residues.

V and J are TRBV4-1 and TRBJ1-5; D remains ambiguous. This CDR3 contains 14 residues. Germline V gene lookup returns CDR1 MGHRA and CDR2 YSYEKL. V was trimmed by 2 bases and J by 7 bases, leaving 12 bases between them. The CDR3 region has the DNA TGCGCCAGCAGCCAACGAAACCCCGGGCAGCCCCAGCATTTT. This translates into CASSQRNPGQPQHF.

The chain employs TRBV6-1 and TRBJ1-1, with D unresolved. The CDR3 extends over 13 amino acids. Germline CDR1 and CDR2: MNHNS and SASEGT. The V end was cut by 3 bases, the J end by 3 bases, with 8 bases between. The CDR3 reads CASSDIRDTEAFF. The DNA for the CDR3 is TGTGCCAGCAGTGACATTCGGGACACTGAAGCTTTCTTT.

The V and J genes are TRBV11-2 and TRBJ1-4; weak D call: TRBD1 (5 bases). The V end was cut by 3 bases, the J end by 4 bases, with 12 bases between. There are 15 residues in the CDR3. CDR1 is SGHAT, CDR2 FQNNGV, per germline. The chain's CDR3 is CASSFTQAINEKLFF. The CDR3 DNA sequence: TGTGCCAGCAGCTTTACACAGGCGATTAATGAAAAACTGTTTTTT.

The table lists this clone with a count of one. Distinct nucleotide sequences in the sample also encode this CDR3. The rearrangement uses TRBV5-8 and TRBJ2-7; no clear D gene. V lost 0 bases to trimming and J lost 1 base, with 5 bases between them. Germline CDR1 and CDR2: SGHTS and YDEGEE. The CDR3 loop spans 13 amino acids. The CDR3, as DNA: TGTGCCAGCAGCTTGGGGCAGTCCTACGAGCAGTACTTC. Its protein product is CASSLGQSYEQYF.

The rearrangement joins TRBV5-7 to TRBJ2-1; 10 bases match TRBD2. TRBV5-7 qualifies as an ORF whose function is uncertain. The CDR3 is made up of 18 amino acids. V shed 1 base, J shed 1 base, and the junction held 8 bases outside the gene matches. Here the CDR3 DNA reads TGTGCCAGCAGCTTGCAGCCTAGCGGGAGCTTTTCCTACAATGAGCAGTTCTTC. It encodes CASSLQPSGSFSYNEQFF.

The rearrangement uses TRBV5-6 and TRBJ1-5, with 7 positions matching TRBD1. V dropped 2 bases and J dropped 2; count of bases not matched to a gene: 7. Germline values: CDR1 SGHDT, CDR2 YYEEEE. This CDR3 has 16 residues. CDR3 nucleotides: TGTGCCAGCAGCTTAAAGGACAGGTTCGGCAATCAGCCCCAGCATTTT. This sequence encodes CASSLKDRFGNQPQHF.

The chain has TRBV19 and TRBJ2-5; no reliable D call. Germline assignment: CDR1 LNHDA and CDR2 SQIVND (reference sequence). This CDR3 contains 13 residues. Trimming removed 6 bases from V and 5 bases from J, with 13 bases in between. CDR3 bases: TGTGCCAGTAGCCACGACCTTGAGGAGACCCAGTACTTC. It is translated as CASSHDLEETQYF.